The next 25 T cell receptor beta chains were all read from a single sample in a study of human T cells and chemical hapten exposure. TCRdb reprocessed the RACE reads via MiXCR and lists one record per CDR3 protein. This table has about 110,000 distinct CDR3 sequences, about a tenth appearing once. Time point of the sample: patch test 2, 6 weeks after DPC sensitization. Treatment here: therapeutic diphenylcyclopropenone sensitization with weekly scalp DPC. The source material was whole blood, sampled in connection with sensitization to the hapten diphenylcyclopropenone (DPC). The receptors originated from a woman aged 40 to 55 with alopecia areata. Some clones in this sample may be carry-over from other donors' samples.

This clonotype has ten or more counts. The chain employs TRBV7-7 and TRBJ1-1, with D uncertain. Germline CDR1 and CDR2: SSHAT and FNYEAQ (reference sequence). V lost 2 bases and J 1 base, leaving 5 bases between the germline ends. The CDR3 totals 13 residues. In nucleotides, the CDR3 is TGTGCCAGCAGCTTACAGGAGAACACTGAAGCTTTCTTT. This codes for CASSLQENTEAFF. Full variable domain (rest looked up from reference TRBV7-7 and TRBJ1-1): GAGVSQSPRYKVTKRGQDVTLRCDPISSHATLYWYQQALGQGPEFLTYFNYEAQPDKSGLPSDRFSAERPEGSISTLTIQRTEQRDSAMYRCASSLQENTEAFFGQGTRLTVV.

This clonotype was counted at least ten times. The V call is TRBV9, the J call TRBJ1-4; D gene unclear. The CDR3 has 15 amino acids. Germline V CDR1 and CDR2: SGDLS, YYNGEE. V gave up 3 bases and J gave up 6 bases, with 15 bases separating them. In DNA, the CDR3 is TGTGCCAGCAGCGAAGGACTCCTCCCCCATGAAAAACTGTTTTTT. It translates to CASSEGLLPHEKLFF.

This chain connects TRBV7-8 to TRBJ2-7; no clear D. Per germline, CDR1 SGHVS and CDR2 FQNEAQ. The length of the CDR3 is 13 residues. Trimming pared 2 bases from V and 2 bases from J, leaving 7 bases between. CDR3 in DNA: TGTGCCAGCAGCTTACAGGAAACCTACGAGCAGTACTTC. It is translated as CASSLQETYEQYF. Full variable domain (missing parts from reference TRBV7-8 and TRBJ2-7): GAGVSQSPRYKVAKRGQDVALRCDPISGHVSLFWYQQALGQGPEFLTYFQNEAQLDKSGLPSDRFFAERPEGSVSTLKIQRTQQEDSAVYLCASSLQETYEQYFGPGTRLTVT.

This clonotype was counted at least ten times. J is TRBJ2-5 and V is TRBV10-3, with a tentative D call TRBD2 (5 bases). The CDR3 has 17 residues. Trimming removed 3 bases from V and 5 bases from J, with 22 bases in between. Per the germline V gene, CDR1 is ENHRY and CDR2 is SYGVKD. CDR3 bases: TGTGCCATCAGTGACCCGGCTACCGGGATACCGGGCGAGACCCAGTACTTC. It is translated as CAISDPATGIPGETQYF.

Only a few counts were recorded for this clonotype. The CDR3 DNA is TGCGCCAGCAGCTTGGAAGGTAGCTCCTACGAGCAGTACTTC. Translating gives CASSLEGSSYEQYF. The chain couples TRBV5-1 to TRBJ2-7, with no clear D. Trimming stripped 0 bases from V and 0 bases from J, with 7 bases between. This CDR3 contains 14 residues. Germline values: CDR1 SGHRS, CDR2 YFSETQ.

V and J are TRBV5-6 and TRBJ2-7; 10 nucleotides line up with TRBD1. V was clipped by 0 bases and J by 12 bases; unmatched bases: 9. The CDR3 contains 14 residues. In germline, CDR1 is SGHDT, CDR2 YYEEEE. CDR3: CASSLGQGAYGRYF. The CDR3 bases are TGTGCCAGCAGCTTGGGACAGGGGGCCTACGGTCGGTACTTC.

The chain joins TRBV27 to TRBJ2-1; D not certain. Germline CDR1 and CDR2: MNHEY and SMNVEV (reference sequence). This CDR3 is built from 12 residues. V was trimmed by 4 bases and J by 8 bases, leaving 9 bases between them. The CDR3 sequence: CASSSTLDEQFF. The DNA for the CDR3 is TGTGCCAGCAGTTCAACCCTCGATGAGCAGTTCTTC.

The V and J genes are TRBV28 and TRBJ1-5; 7 bases fit TRBD1. V lost 3 bases and J lost 8; bases outside the gene matches: 4. The length of the CDR3 is 13 residues. Germline V CDR1 and CDR2: MDHEN, SYDVKM. For the CDR3, the DNA is TGTGCCAGCAGTTTTAGGGGGCGCAAGCCCCAGCATTTT. The encoded protein is CASSFRGRKPQHF. Using reference TRBV28 and TRBJ1-5 for the parts outside the CDR3, the full variable domain is DVKVTQSSRYLVKRTGEKVFLECVQDMDHENMFWYRQDPGLGLRLIYFSYDVKMKEKGDIPEGYSVSREKKERFSLILESASTNQTSMYLCASSFRGRKPQHFGDGTRLSIL.

This clonotype was counted at least ten times. This chain connects TRBV7-2 to TRBJ1-6; D gene uncertain. Germline assignment: CDR1 SGHTA and CDR2 FQGNSA. The ends were cut back, 6 bases at V and 10 bases at J, with 16 bases in the middle. The CDR3 spans 14 residues. CDR3 DNA: TGTGCCAGCAGGGTGAGGGCGGCAGGCTCACCCCTCCACTTT. Amino acids: CASRVRAAGSPLHF.

The chain links TRBV4-2 to TRBJ2-3; D unclear. Trimming shortened V by 1 base and J by 5 bases, and 10 bases separated the two germline ends. In germline, CDR1 is LGHNA, CDR2 YNFKEQ. The CDR3 covers 14 residues. The CDR3 here is CASSQVFAGDTQYF. Written as DNA, the CDR3 is TGTGCCAGCAGCCAAGTTTTCGCTGGAGATACGCAGTATTTT.

V is TRBV6-5 and J is TRBJ1-3, with 8 bases identical to TRBD1. V lost 2 bases to trimming and J lost 2 bases; unmatched junction nucleotides: 11. Germline V gene lookup returns CDR1 MNHEY and CDR2 SVGAGI. The CDR3 runs 18 residues. The CDR3 bases are TGTGCCAGCAGTTACAGGTGGTCCGGGGGACAGGCTGGAAACACCATATATTTT. It specifies CASSYRWSGGQAGNTIYF.

The V and J genes are TRBV20-1 and TRBJ2-3; 13 positions agree with TRBD2. After removal of 2 bases from V and 1 base from J, the junction contained 9 bases not matched to a gene. The CDR3 covers 18 residues. Germline CDR1 reads DFQATT; CDR2 reads SNEGSKA (reference sequence). Here the CDR3 reads CSARSSGTSGTRTDTQYF. CDR3 coding DNA: TGCAGTGCTAGATCATCCGGGACTAGCGGGACTCGCACAGATACGCAGTATTTT.

This clonotype was detected ten times or more. The J gene is TRBJ1-5, the V gene TRBV20-1; the D is unclear. V was shortened by 3 bases and J by 0 bases, with 9 bases between the two germline ends. This CDR3 spans 14 amino acids. The V gene's germline CDR1 is DFQATT and CDR2 SNEGSKA (reference sequence). In DNA, the CDR3 is TGCAGTGCTAGGGCTGTTTATAGCAATCAGCCCCAGCATTTT. Protein sequence: CSARAVYSNQPQHF.

This clonotype was detected a few times. The V and J genes are TRBV20-1 and TRBJ1-3; D uncertain. Trimming took off 6 bases at V and 7 bases at J, with 19 bases between the two ends. This CDR3 has 14 amino acids. CDR1 and CDR2 (germline): DFQATT, SNEGSKA (reference sequence). CDR3 in amino acids: CSALSRVTGNTIYF. The CDR3 bases are TGCAGTGCCCTATCGAGGGTAACGGGGAACACCATATATTTT.

The chain joins TRBV29-1 to TRBJ1-2; 10 bases agree with TRBD1. The CDR3 sequence is 15 residues long. J gave up 6 bases and V 2 bases, and 9 bases lay outside the gene matches. Germline V CDR1 and CDR2: SQVTM, ANQGSEA. The CDR3 DNA reads as TGCAGCGTTGAAAAGGGATCGGGACAGGGGAATGGCTACACCTTC. Translation: CSVEKGSGQGNGYTF.

This chain joins TRBV20-1 and TRBJ1-1; 10 nucleotides agree with TRBD1. Germline V gene lookup returns CDR1 DFQATT and CDR2 SNEGSKA (reference sequence). The J segment lost 7 bases and the V segment lost 4 bases, leaving 15 bases of the junction unmatched. This CDR3 comprises 16 residues. The CDR3: CSATGLKAGTGVEAFF. The CDR3 region has the DNA TGCAGTGCTACAGGACTAAAAGCAGGGACAGGGGTTGAAGCTTTCTTT.

The V and J genes are TRBV5-6 and TRBJ1-2; 10 bases are shared with TRBD1. Germline V gene data show CDR1 as SGHDT and CDR2 as YYEEEE. The V and J ends lost 0 bases and 7 bases, in that order; junction bases with no gene match: 9. The CDR3 covers 16 residues. The CDR3 region is CASSLAPQTGGSGYTF. The CDR3 DNA reads as TGTGCCAGCAGCTTGGCCCCTCAGACAGGGGGCTCTGGCTACACCTTC. The full variable domain, with the rest looked up from reference TRBV5-6 and TRBJ1-2, is DAGVTQSPTHLIKTRGQQVTLRCSPKSGHDTVSWYQQALGQGPQFIFQYYEEEERQRGNFPDRFSGHQFPNYSSELNVNALLLGDSALYLCASSLAPQTGGSGYTFGSGTRLTVV.

This clonotype was counted ten times or more. V gene TRBV6-6 combines with J gene TRBJ1-4, with D possibly matching TRBD1 (5 bases). The CDR3 extends over 12 amino acids. Germline-derived CDR1 and CDR2 are MNHNY and SVGAGI (reference sequence). V gave up 8 bases and J gave up 8 bases, with 12 bases separating them. The CDR3 region has the DNA TGTGCCAGCTGGGGCGGGAACGAAAAACTGTTTTTT. Its translation: CASWGGNEKLFF.

The table lists this clonotype with many counts. This chain uses TRBV7-2 with TRBJ2-3; 13 bases fit TRBD2. This CDR3 has 17 amino acids. Germline CDR1 is SGHTA and CDR2 is FQGNSA. J lost 5 bases, V lost 0 bases, and 5 bases had no gene match. CDR3 amino acids: CASSLALGLAGVDTQYF. CDR3 in DNA: TGTGCCAGCAGCTTAGCCCTTGGACTAGCGGGGGTAGATACGCAGTATTTT. Filled out from reference TRBV7-2 and TRBJ2-3, the complete variable domain reads GAGVSQSPSNKVTEKGKDVELRCDPISGHTALYWYRQSLGQGLEFLIYFQGNSAPDKSGLPSDRFSAERTGGSVSTLTIQRTQQEDSAVYLCASSLALGLAGVDTQYFGPGTRLTVL.

This clonotype occurred a few times. The J gene is TRBJ2-7, the V gene TRBV9, with 7 bases fitting TRBD2. Trimming cost V 4 bases and J 2 bases; bases outside gene matches: 6. Germline assignment: CDR1 SGDLS and CDR2 YYNGEE. The CDR3 extends over 14 amino acids. DNA of the CDR3: TGTGCCAGCAGCCCGGGGGGAACAGCCTACGAGCAGTACTTC. Residues: CASSPGGTAYEQYF.

In its sample, this clonotype was seen a few times. This chain joins TRBV6-1 and TRBJ2-3; unclear D gene. The V end was cut by 2 bases, the J end by 2 bases, with 17 bases between. The CDR3 is made up of 17 amino acids. Germline values: CDR1 MNHNS, CDR2 SASEGT. CDR3: CASSEFPWLAFTDTQYF. The CDR3 DNA reads TGTGCCAGCAGTGAATTTCCGTGGCTCGCCTTCACAGATACGCAGTATTTT.

The rearrangement links TRBV11-2 to TRBJ2-3; TRBD2 matches at 10 bases. The CDR3 covers 17 residues. With V trimmed by 3 bases and J by 1 base, 7 bases remained unmatched. The germline V gene has CDR1 SGHAT and CDR2 FQNNGV. CDR3 loop: CASSLNSGGAGTDTQYF. The CDR3 bases are TGTGCCAGCAGCTTGAACAGCGGGGGGGCCGGCACAGATACGCAGTATTTT.

The table lists this clonotype with many counts. The chain carries TRBV6-8 and TRBJ2-7, with 7 bases that match TRBD1. Germline lookup yields CDR1 MNHGY and CDR2 SAAAGT. J gave up 0 bases and V 6 bases, and 8 bases lay outside the gene matches. This CDR3 spans 15 amino acids. CDR3 sequence (DNA): TGTGCCAGCAGGCCGGGGACAGCCGACTCCTACGAGCAGTACTTC. Encoded protein: CASRPGTADSYEQYF.

This clonotype was seen ten or more times. This chain links TRBV7-9 with TRBJ2-2; D unresolved. The CDR3 consists of 13 residues. The ends were cut back, 6 bases at V and 0 bases at J, with 5 bases in the middle. Looked up from germline, CDR1 is SEHNR and CDR2 is FQNEAQ (reference sequence). For the CDR3, the DNA is TGTGCCAGCAGTCGGACGAACACCGGGGAGCTGTTTTTT. Translation: CASSRTNTGELFF. Looking up the rest from reference TRBV7-9 and TRBJ2-2 gives the full variable domain: DTGVSQNPRHKITKRGQNVTFRCDPISEHNRLYWYRQTLGQGPEFLTYFQNEAQLEKSRLLSDRFSAERPKGSFSTLEIQRTEQGDSAMYLCASSRTNTGELFFGEGSRLTVL.

The chain joins TRBV12-3 or TRBV12-4 to TRBJ1-2, with D possibly TRBD1 on 5 matching bases. This CDR3 contains 14 residues. V lost 9 bases and J 5 bases, leaving 19 bases between the germline ends. CDR3 sequence (DNA): TGTGCCAGTCGAGAGGCGGGGGTGGAGTATGGCTACACCTTC. Amino acids: CASREAGVEYGYTF.